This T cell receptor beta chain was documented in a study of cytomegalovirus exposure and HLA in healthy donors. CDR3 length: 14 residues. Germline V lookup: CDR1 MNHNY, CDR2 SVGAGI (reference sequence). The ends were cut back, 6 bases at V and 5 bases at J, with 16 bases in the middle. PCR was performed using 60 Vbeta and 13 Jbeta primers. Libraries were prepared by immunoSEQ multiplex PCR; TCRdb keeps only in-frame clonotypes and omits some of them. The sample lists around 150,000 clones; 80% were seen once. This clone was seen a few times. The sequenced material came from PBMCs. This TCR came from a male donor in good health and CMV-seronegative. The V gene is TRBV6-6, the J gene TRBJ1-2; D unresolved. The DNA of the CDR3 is TGTGCCAGCAGACGCAACGGGGTTGGGTATGGCTACACCTTC. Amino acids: CASRRNGVGYGYTF.